These 30 T cell receptor beta chains originate from one sample sequenced in a study of T cells in Graves' hyperthyroidism and ophthalmopathy. TCR beta CDR3 sequences were amplified from RNA transcripts. HTBI primers were employed in a first-round RT-PCR of the TCR CDR3. In TCRdb, the multiplex PCR reads were re-called with MiXCR into one record per CDR3 protein. The sample includes approximately 320,000 distinct CDR3 sequences, about 15% of them seen just once. The material sequenced was blood. The receptors stem from a man younger than 40 with Graves' hyperthyroidism.

This clonotype was found many times. The rearrangement joins TRBV27 to TRBJ1-1; weak D call: TRBD1 (6 bases). The CDR3 is 17 amino acids. Germline CDR1 MNHEY, CDR2 SMNVEV (reference sequence). Trimming removed 2 bases from V and 0 bases from J, with 16 bases in between. The CDR3 loop reads CASSLTWGASMNTEAFF. CDR3 nucleotides: TGTGCCAGCAGTTTAACTTGGGGGGCGTCGATGAACACTGAAGCTTTCTTT.

This clonotype came up many times. CDR3: CASSLGSHGTDTQYF. As DNA, the CDR3 is TGTGCCAGCAGCTTAGGTTCACACGGTACAGATACGCAGTATTTT. V gene TRBV7-9 combines with J gene TRBJ2-3; unclear D gene. The V and J ends lost 1 base and 3 bases respectively, with 11 bases between them. Germline V gives CDR1 SEHNR, CDR2 FQNEAQ (reference sequence). The CDR3 contains 15 residues.

This clonotype is categorized as medium-sized. The J gene is TRBJ2-5, the V gene TRBV12-3 or TRBV12-4; 9 nucleotides match TRBD1. This CDR3 is built from 18 residues. V lost 5 bases and J lost 4; bases outside the gene matches: 17. CDR3 in amino acids: CASSRPGTGFRDSETQYF. In nucleotides, the CDR3 is TGTGCCAGCAGTCGTCCCGGGACAGGGTTTAGAGATTCAGAGACCCAGTACTTC.

This clonotype has ten or more counts. V gene TRBV12-3 or TRBV12-4 combines with J gene TRBJ2-2; D not resolved. The CDR3 has 19 residues. The ends were cut back, 6 bases at V and 2 bases at J, with 25 bases in the middle. The CDR3 loop reads CASSRRAARGPFNTGELFF. CDR3 in DNA: TGTGCCAGCAGCCGACGGGCGGCTCGCGGCCCTTTCAACACCGGGGAGCTGTTTTTT.

V usage is TRBV29-1 and J usage is TRBJ2-7; 11 nucleotides line up with TRBD2. The ends lost 6 bases at V and 5 bases at J; junction bases unmatched: 9. The CDR3 is 14 residues long. Germline CDR1 and CDR2: SQVTM and ANQGSEA. Here the CDR3 reads CSVARGSGRDEQYF. The CDR3, as DNA: TGCAGCGTGGCTAGGGGTAGCGGGAGGGACGAGCAGTACTTC.

This clonotype was seen ten or more times. The gene calls are TRBV28 and TRBJ2-1; either TRBD1 or TRBD2 may supply D (5 bases each). From germline, CDR1 is MDHEN and CDR2 SYDVKM. This CDR3 has 17 residues. The V end was cut by 5 bases, the J end by 6 bases, with 23 bases between. The CDR3 DNA reads TGTGCCAGCAGTCTAGACCAATTCAGGGTCGGAGGCAATGAGCAGTTCTTC. Encoded protein: CASSLDQFRVGGNEQFF.

The gene calls are TRBV5-4 and TRBJ2-2; D may match TRBD1 or TRBD2 (6 bases each). The CDR3 runs to 15 residues. Looked up from germline, CDR1 is SGHNT and CDR2 is YYREEE (reference sequence). The V end was cut by 0 bases, the J end by 6 bases, with 12 bases between. The chain's CDR3 is CASSLVSGGPGELFF. The CDR3 nucleotides are TGTGCCAGCAGCTTGGTATCTGGGGGGCCCGGGGAGCTGTTTTTT.

In this sample, this clonotype turned up a few times. The chain carries TRBV3-1 and TRBJ2-7; tentatively, D is TRBD1 (5 bases). The germline gives CDR1 LGHDT, CDR2 YNNKEL (reference sequence). The length of the CDR3 is 15 residues. With 1 base removed from V and 3 bases from J, the gap between germline ends came to 13 bases. In nucleotides, the CDR3 is TGTGCCAGCAGCCAAGGACGACAGAGTTACTACGAGCAGTACTTC. It codes for CASSQGRQSYYEQYF.

This clonotype was picked up many times. This chain uses TRBV11-2 with TRBJ2-7, with D perhaps matching TRBD1 (6 bases). Germline CDR1 is SGHAT and CDR2 is FQNNGV. This CDR3 contains 13 residues. V was shortened by 5 bases and J by 6 bases, with 14 bases between the two germline ends. The CDR3 is CASSPYTGSEQYF. The CDR3 DNA reads TGTGCCAGCAGCCCCTATACAGGGAGCGAGCAGTACTTC.

Turning to this clonotype: A much larger clone is a single base away; this may be a read error. The chain couples TRBV30 to TRBJ2-7, with a possible D match to TRBD1 (5 bases). The J call is doubtful: the DNA matches TRBJ2-1 better. This CDR3 spans 13 amino acids. Germline V lookup: CDR1 GTSNPN, CDR2 SVGIG (reference sequence). This CDR3 reads CAWMAAGRYEQFF. As DNA, the CDR3 is TGTGCCTGGATGGCGGCAGGGCGATACGAGCAGTTCTTC.

This clonotype came up once. V is TRBV19 and J is TRBJ2-1; TRBD2 aligns across 16 bases. After removal of 4 bases from V and 2 bases from J, the junction contained 2 bases not matched to a gene. CDR1 is LNHDA, CDR2 SQIVND, per germline (reference sequence). The CDR3 length is 17 residues. The CDR3 protein is CASSTGTSGRAYNEQFF. In nucleotides, the CDR3 is TGTGCCAGTAGTACCGGGACTAGCGGGAGGGCCTACAATGAGCAGTTCTTC.

This clonotype showed up many times. This chain uses TRBV5-1 with TRBJ1-1, with D hard to call. This CDR3 has 14 residues. Germline lookup yields CDR1 SGHRS and CDR2 YFSETQ. The ends were cut back, 2 bases at V and 11 bases at J, with 19 bases in the middle. The CDR3 is CASSLVRSQRAAFF. As DNA, the CDR3 is TGCGCCAGCAGCTTAGTCAGGAGCCAACGGGCGGCTTTCTTT.

The V call is TRBV18, the J call TRBJ2-3, with 11 bases aligning to TRBD2. This CDR3 comprises 15 residues. V gave up 3 bases and J gave up 6 bases; unmatched junction bases: 5. CDR1 and CDR2 (germline): KGHSH, LQKENI. CDR3 loop: CASSPTSGMGDTQYF. CDR3 coding DNA: TGTGCCAGCTCACCGACTAGCGGGATGGGCGATACGCAGTATTTT.

Concerning this clonotype itself: This may stem from a read error, because a much larger clone lies one nucleotide away. The rearrangement uses TRBV20-1 and TRBJ2-5, with 9 bases identical to TRBD1. The CDR3 extends over 15 amino acids. Germline V gives CDR1 DFQATT, CDR2 SNEGSKA (reference sequence). In DNA, the CDR3 is TGCAGTGCTCGGACAGGGGCTCAGGGGTATGAGACCCGGTACTTC. Amino acids: CSARTGAQGYETRYF.

This chain connects TRBV11-3 to TRBJ1-5; 11 bases map to TRBD1. The length of the CDR3 is 16 residues. Germline V lookup: CDR1 SGHNT, CDR2 YENEEA. With 4 bases clipped from V and 3 bases from J, the junction kept 5 bases outside the gene matches. For the CDR3, the DNA is TGTGCCAGCAGCTCTGGACAGGGGGCCACCAATCAGCCCCAGCATTTT. Translated, it gives CASSSGQGATNQPQHF. The full variable domain, rest sourced from reference TRBV11-3 and TRBJ1-5, is EAGVVQSPRYKIIEKKQPVAFWCNPISGHNTLYWYLQNLGQGPELLIRYENEEAVDDSQLPKDRFSAERLKGVDSTLKIQPAELGDSAVYLCASSSGQGATNQPQHFGDGTRLSIL.

The chain uses TRBV6-2 or TRBV6-3 and TRBJ1-1; unclear D gene. Germline V gives CDR1 MNHEY, CDR2 SVGEGT. Trimming cost V 5 bases and J 5 bases, with 15 bases left between them. This CDR3 is built from 14 residues. The CDR3 loop reads CASSQVGGLTEAFF. The CDR3, as DNA: TGTGCCAGCAGTCAGGTAGGAGGGCTTACTGAAGCTTTCTTT.

The chain employs TRBV29-1 and TRBJ2-3; D is unclear. Germline CDR1 is SQVTM and CDR2 is ANQGSEA. V was clipped by 7 bases and J by 1 base, with 9 bases between them. The CDR3 totals 12 residues. CDR3 residues: CSELDGTDTQYF. CDR3 DNA: TGCAGCGAGCTGGACGGCACAGATACGCAGTATTTT.

This clonotype was observed many times. The rearrangement joins TRBV28 to TRBJ2-4; D assignment may be TRBD1 or TRBD2 (5 bases each). The CDR3 totals 16 residues. Per the germline V gene, CDR1 is MDHEN and CDR2 is SYDVKM. With 5 bases removed from V and 1 base from J, the gap between germline ends came to 15 bases. CDR3 protein: CASSTGLLVAKNIQYF. Written as DNA, the CDR3 is TGTGCCAGCAGTACAGGACTGCTGGTGGCCAAAAACATTCAGTACTTC.

This clonotype was counted at least ten times. The CDR3 protein is CASGDGLNTEAFF. The CDR3 DNA reads TGTGCCAGCGGTGACGGCCTGAACACTGAAGCTTTCTTT. The rearrangement uses TRBV6-2 or TRBV6-3 and TRBJ1-1; D gene uncertain. This CDR3 is built from 13 residues. V was pared by 8 bases and J by 0 bases, with 10 bases between. In germline, CDR1 is MNHEY, CDR2 SVGEGT.

There are many counts of this clonotype. The rearrangement joins TRBV11-2 to TRBJ2-3; maybe TRBD1 (6 bases). The CDR3 extends over 16 amino acids. Trimming took 0 bases from V and 9 from J, leaving 19 bases between them. Per germline, CDR1 SGHAT and CDR2 FQNNGV. CDR3 DNA sequence: TGTGCCAGCAGCTTAGAAGGGTTCGATGGGGGCGCCACGCAGTATTTT. Translated, it gives CASSLEGFDGGATQYF.

This clonotype appeared many times. V gene TRBV20-1 combines with J gene TRBJ2-7; D may be TRBD1 or TRBD2 (6 bases each). The germline CDR1 and CDR2 sequences are DFQATT and SNEGSKA (reference sequence). Trimming took 5 bases from V and 6 from J, leaving 17 bases between them. The CDR3 contains 13 residues. The CDR3 protein is CSADQGPGGEQYF. The CDR3 DNA is TGCAGTGCTGATCAGGGGCCCGGGGGCGAGCAGTACTTC.

Comments on this clonotype: The junction departs from the called germline gene at one end, perhaps through a read error. The CDR3 DNA is TGTGCCAGCAGCGCGACGAACACTGGAGCTTTCTTT. This gives the protein CASSATNTGAFF. The gene calls are TRBV7-2 and TRBJ1-1; D not certain. The CDR3 has 12 amino acids. CDR1 is SGHTA and CDR2 is FQGNSA in the germline V gene.

This clonotype was detected many times. This chain links TRBV28 with TRBJ2-2, with TRBD1 identical over 9 bases. The CDR3 extends over 15 amino acids. Germline lookup yields CDR1 MDHEN and CDR2 SYDVKM. V shed 4 bases and J 6 bases; nucleotides not matched to a gene: 6. CDR3 DNA sequence: TGTGCCAGCAGTTCCCGAAGACAGGGGGCCGGGGAGCTGTTTTTT. As protein: CASSSRRQGAGELFF.

This clonotype was detected ten times or more. This rearrangement joins TRBV5-1 to TRBJ2-5; 13 bases are shared with TRBD2. CDR3 length: 16 amino acids. V shed 4 bases, J shed 5 bases, and the junction held 8 bases outside the gene matches. Germline V lookup: CDR1 SGHRS, CDR2 YFSETQ. The CDR3 nucleotides are TGCGCCAGCAGCAAATCGGGACTAGCGGGATCTGAGACCCAGTACTTC. Translation gives CASSKSGLAGSETQYF.

Ten or more counts support this clonotype. The CDR3 DNA follows: TGCAGTGCTAGAGAGGGACAGACCACGGGTCCCCAGCATTTT. It is translated as CSAREGQTTGPQHF. The rearrangement uses TRBV20-1 and TRBJ1-5, with 7 bases identical to TRBD1. The V segment lost 0 bases and the J segment 10 bases; nucleotides outside the gene matches: 9. The V gene's germline CDR1 is DFQATT and CDR2 SNEGSKA (reference sequence). This CDR3 is built from 14 residues.

This clonotype turned up a few times. V and J are TRBV29-1 and TRBJ1-2, with 7 bases that match TRBD1. With V trimmed by 8 bases and J by 13 bases, 13 bases remained unmatched. Germline V gene data show CDR1 as SQVTM and CDR2 as ANQGSEA. CDR3 length equals 11 residues. The CDR3 loop reads CSQGDSGSVTF. The CDR3 DNA reads TGCAGCCAAGGGGACAGCGGATCCGTCACCTTC. The full variable domain, with the rest looked up from reference TRBV29-1 and TRBJ1-2, is SAVISQKPSRDICQRGTSLTIQCQVDSQVTMMFWYRQQPGQSLTLIATANQGSEATYESGFVIDKFPISRPNLTFSTLTVSNMSPEDSSIYLCSQGDSGSVTFGSGTRLTVV.

Ten or more counts support this clonotype. This chain uses TRBV20-1 with TRBJ2-7; TRBD2 is a possible D gene (6 bases). Germline loops: CDR1 DFQATT, CDR2 SNEGSKA (reference sequence). This CDR3 comprises 14 residues. Trimming took 5 bases from V and 2 from J, leaving 16 bases between them. This chain's CDR3 is CSAPGGTPAYEQYF. For the CDR3, the DNA is TGCAGTGCTCCCGGCGGGACGCCGGCCTACGAGCAGTACTTC.

This clonotype was recorded many times. This rearrangement joins TRBV5-1 to TRBJ1-4; 10 positions agree with TRBD1. The V and J ends lost 0 bases and 11 bases, in that order; junction bases with no gene match: 4. This CDR3 comprises 14 residues. Per the germline V gene, CDR1 is SGHRS and CDR2 is YFSETQ. The CDR3 DNA sequence: TGCGCCAGCAGCTTGGGGGGACAGGGGTCGAAACTGTTTTTT. Translating it yields CASSLGGQGSKLFF. Drawing the rest from reference TRBV5-1 and TRBJ1-4, the complete variable domain is KAGVTQTPRYLIKTRGQQVTLSCSPISGHRSVSWYQQTPGQGLQFLFEYFSETQRNKGNFPGRFSGRQFSNSRSEMNVSTLELGDSALYLCASSLGGQGSKLFFGSGTQLSVL.

Points on this clonotype: This may come from a read error, since a much larger clone is one base off. The chain uses TRBV12-5 and TRBJ2-1; D might be TRBD1 or TRBD2, each matching 6 bases. The J call may not be correct, given that the DNA end is closer to TRBJ2-7. Per the germline V gene, CDR1 is LGHNT and CDR2 is FRNRAP. There are 13 residues in the CDR3. This CDR3 reads CASGGGTYNEQYF. As DNA, the CDR3 is TGTGCTAGTGGAGGGGGGACCTACAATGAGCAGTACTTC.

This clonotype was observed many times. CDR3 in amino acids: CASTVDYNEQFF. The CDR3 bases are TGTGCCAGCACGGTAGACTACAATGAGCAGTTCTTC. The gene calls are TRBV2 and TRBJ2-1; D call uncertain. The CDR3 has 12 amino acids. V lost 7 bases and J lost 3, with 7 bases in between. Germline values: CDR1 SNHLY, CDR2 FYNNEI.